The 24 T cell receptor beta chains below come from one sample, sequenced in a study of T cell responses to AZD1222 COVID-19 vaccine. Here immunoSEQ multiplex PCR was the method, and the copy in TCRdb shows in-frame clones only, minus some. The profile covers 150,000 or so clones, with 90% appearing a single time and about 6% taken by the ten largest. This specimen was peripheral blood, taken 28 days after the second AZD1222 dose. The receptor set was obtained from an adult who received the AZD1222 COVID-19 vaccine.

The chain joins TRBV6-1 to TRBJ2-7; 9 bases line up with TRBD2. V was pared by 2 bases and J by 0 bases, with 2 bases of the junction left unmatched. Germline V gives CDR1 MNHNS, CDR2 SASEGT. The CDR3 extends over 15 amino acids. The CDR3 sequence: CASSEKTSGSYEQYF. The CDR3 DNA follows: TGTGCCAGCAGTGAAAAGACTAGCGGCTCCTACGAGCAGTACTTC.

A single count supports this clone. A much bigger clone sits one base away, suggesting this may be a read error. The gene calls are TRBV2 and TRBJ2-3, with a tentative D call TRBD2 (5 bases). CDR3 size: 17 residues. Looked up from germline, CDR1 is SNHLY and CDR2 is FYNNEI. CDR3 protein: CANTNHDYFLSSGTQYF. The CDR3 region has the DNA TGTGCGAACACGAACCATGACTATTTCCTTTCCTCAGGTACGCAGTATTTT. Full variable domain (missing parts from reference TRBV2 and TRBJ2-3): EPEVTQTPSHQVTQMGQEVILRCVPISNHLYFYWYRQILGQKVEFLVSFYNNEISEKSEIFDDQFSVERPDGSNFTLKIRSTKLEDSAMYFCANTNHDYFLSSGTQYFGPGTRLTVL.

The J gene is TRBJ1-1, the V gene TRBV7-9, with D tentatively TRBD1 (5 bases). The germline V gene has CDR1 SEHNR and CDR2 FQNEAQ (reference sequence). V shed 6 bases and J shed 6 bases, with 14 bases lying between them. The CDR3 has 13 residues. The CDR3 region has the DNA TGTGCCAGCAGGTACCAACAGGAGCCTGAAGCTTTCTTT. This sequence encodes CASRYQQEPEAFF. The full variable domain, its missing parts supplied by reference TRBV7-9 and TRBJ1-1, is DTGVSQNPRHKITKRGQNVTFRCDPISEHNRLYWYRQTLGQGPEFLTYFQNEAQLEKSRLLSDRFSAERPKGSFSTLEIQRTEQGDSAMYLCASRYQQEPEAFFGQGTRLTVV.

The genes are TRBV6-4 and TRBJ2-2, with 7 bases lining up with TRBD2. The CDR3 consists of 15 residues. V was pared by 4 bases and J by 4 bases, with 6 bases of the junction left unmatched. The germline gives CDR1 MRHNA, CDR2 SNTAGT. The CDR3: CASSATSEPTGELFF. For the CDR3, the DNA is TGTGCCAGCAGTGCAACTAGCGAGCCCACCGGGGAGCTGTTTTTT.

CDR3 DNA: TGTGCCAGCAGGTCCCTGGCGGGAACAAGAGATACGCAGTATTTT. This codes for CASRSLAGTRDTQYF. The gene calls are TRBV6-5 and TRBJ2-3, with a tentative D call TRBD2 (6 bases). The length of the CDR3 is 15 residues. Per the germline V gene, CDR1 is MNHEY and CDR2 is SVGAGI. Trimming removed 6 bases at V and 5 bases at J, with 18 bases between.

The CDR3 nucleotides read TGTGCCAGCAGCTTAGCCAATCAGCCCCAGCATTTT. It encodes CASSLANQPQHF. The chain is built from TRBV7-6 and TRBJ1-5; D is unresolved. V was trimmed by 0 bases and J by 3 bases, leaving 0 bases between them. Germline loops: CDR1 SGHVS, CDR2 FNYEAQ. The CDR3 consists of 12 residues.

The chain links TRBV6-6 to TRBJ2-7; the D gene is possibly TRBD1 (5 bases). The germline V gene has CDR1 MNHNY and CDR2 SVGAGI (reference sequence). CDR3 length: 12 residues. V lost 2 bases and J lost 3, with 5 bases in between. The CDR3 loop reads CASSYDSYEQYF. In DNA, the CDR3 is TGTGCCAGCAGTTACGACAGCTACGAGCAGTACTTC.

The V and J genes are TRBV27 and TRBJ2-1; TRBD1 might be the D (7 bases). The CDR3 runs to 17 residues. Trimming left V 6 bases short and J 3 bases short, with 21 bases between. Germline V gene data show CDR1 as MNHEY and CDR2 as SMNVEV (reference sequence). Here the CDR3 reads CASSNLVEGAIYNEQFF. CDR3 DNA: TGTGCCAGCAGCAACCTGGTGGAGGGGGCGATCTACAATGAGCAGTTCTTC.

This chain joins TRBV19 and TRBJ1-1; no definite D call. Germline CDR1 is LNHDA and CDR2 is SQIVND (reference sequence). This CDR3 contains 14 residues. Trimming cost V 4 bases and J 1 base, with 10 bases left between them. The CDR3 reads CASSTWTANTEAFF. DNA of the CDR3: TGTGCCAGTAGTACTTGGACGGCGAACACTGAAGCTTTCTTT.

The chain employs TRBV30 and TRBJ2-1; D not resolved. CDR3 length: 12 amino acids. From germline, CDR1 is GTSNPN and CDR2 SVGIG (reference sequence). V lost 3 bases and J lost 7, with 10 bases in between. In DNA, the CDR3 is TGTGCCTGGAGCCGGGTGGGGAATGAGCAGTTCTTC. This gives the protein CAWSRVGNEQFF.

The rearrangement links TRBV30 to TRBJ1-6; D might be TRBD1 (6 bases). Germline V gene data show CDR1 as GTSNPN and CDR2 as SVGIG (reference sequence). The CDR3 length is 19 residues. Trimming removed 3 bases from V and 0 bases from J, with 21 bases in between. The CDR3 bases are TGTGCCTGGAGCGGAGGGTCCGGGACAAGTTTCTCCTATAATTCACCCCTCCACTTT. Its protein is CAWSGGSGTSFSYNSPLHF.

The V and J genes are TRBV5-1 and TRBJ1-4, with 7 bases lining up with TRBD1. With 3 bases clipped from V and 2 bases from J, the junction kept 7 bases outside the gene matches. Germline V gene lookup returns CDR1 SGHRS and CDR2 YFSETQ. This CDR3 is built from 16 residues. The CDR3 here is CASSSGQAWTNEKLFF. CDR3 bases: TGCGCCAGCAGCTCCGGACAGGCTTGGACTAATGAAAAACTGTTTTTT.

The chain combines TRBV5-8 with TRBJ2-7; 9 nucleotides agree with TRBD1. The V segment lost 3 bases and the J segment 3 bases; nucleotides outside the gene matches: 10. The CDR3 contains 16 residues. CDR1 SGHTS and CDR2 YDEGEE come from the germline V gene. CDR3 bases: TGTGCCAGCAGCTACCTGGGACAGGGAAATGACTACGAGCAGTACTTC. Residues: CASSYLGQGNDYEQYF.

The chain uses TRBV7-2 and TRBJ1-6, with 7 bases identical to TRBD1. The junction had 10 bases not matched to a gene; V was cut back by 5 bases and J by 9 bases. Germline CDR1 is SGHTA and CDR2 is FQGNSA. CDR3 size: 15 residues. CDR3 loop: CASSPNTGASSPLHF. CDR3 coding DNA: TGTGCCAGCAGCCCGAATACAGGGGCCTCTTCACCCCTCCACTTT. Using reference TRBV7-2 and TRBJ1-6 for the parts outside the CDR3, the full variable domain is GAGVSQSPSNKVTEKGKDVELRCDPISGHTALYWYRQSLGQGLEFLIYFQGNSAPDKSGLPSDRFSAERTGGSVSTLTIQRTQQEDSAVYLCASSPNTGASSPLHFGNGTRLTVT.

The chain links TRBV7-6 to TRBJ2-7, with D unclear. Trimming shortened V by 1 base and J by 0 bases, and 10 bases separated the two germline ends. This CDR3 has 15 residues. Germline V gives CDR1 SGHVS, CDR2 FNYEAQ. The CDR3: CASSLGLGRSYEQYF. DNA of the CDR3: TGTGCCAGCAGCTTAGGGCTCGGCCGCTCCTACGAGCAGTACTTC.

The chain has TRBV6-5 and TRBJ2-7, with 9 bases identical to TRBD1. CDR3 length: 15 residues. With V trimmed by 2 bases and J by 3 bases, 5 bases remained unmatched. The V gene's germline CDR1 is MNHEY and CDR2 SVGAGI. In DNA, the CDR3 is TGTGCCAGCAGTTACCAAGGGACAGGGATCTACGAGCAGTACTTC. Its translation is CASSYQGTGIYEQYF.

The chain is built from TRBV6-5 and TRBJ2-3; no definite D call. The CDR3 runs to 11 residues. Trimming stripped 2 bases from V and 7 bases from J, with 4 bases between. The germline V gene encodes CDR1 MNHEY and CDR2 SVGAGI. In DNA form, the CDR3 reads TGTGCCAGCAGTTACGGGTATACGCAGTATTTT. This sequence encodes CASSYGYTQYF.

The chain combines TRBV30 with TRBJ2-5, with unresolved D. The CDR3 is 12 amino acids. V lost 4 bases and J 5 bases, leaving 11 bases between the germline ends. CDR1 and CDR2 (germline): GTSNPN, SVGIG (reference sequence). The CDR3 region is CAWKGNSETQYF. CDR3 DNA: TGTGCCTGGAAGGGTAATTCCGAGACCCAGTACTTC.

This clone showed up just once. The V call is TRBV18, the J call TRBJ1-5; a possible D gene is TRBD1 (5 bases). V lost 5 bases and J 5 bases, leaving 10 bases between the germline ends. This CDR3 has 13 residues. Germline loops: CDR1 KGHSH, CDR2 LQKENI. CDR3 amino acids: CASSGGRDQPQHF. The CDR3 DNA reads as TGTGCCAGCTCAGGGGGGAGGGATCAGCCCCAGCATTTT.

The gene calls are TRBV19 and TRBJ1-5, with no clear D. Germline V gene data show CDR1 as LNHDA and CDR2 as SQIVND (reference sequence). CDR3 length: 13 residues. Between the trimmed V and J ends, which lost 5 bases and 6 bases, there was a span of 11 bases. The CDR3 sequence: CASSASSVQPQHF. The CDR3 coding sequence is TGTGCCAGTAGTGCATCCTCGGTTCAGCCCCAGCATTTT.

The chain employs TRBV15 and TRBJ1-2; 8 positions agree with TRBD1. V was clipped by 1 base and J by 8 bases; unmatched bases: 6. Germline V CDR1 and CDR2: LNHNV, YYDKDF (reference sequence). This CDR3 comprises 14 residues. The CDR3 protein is CATSRADRASGYTF. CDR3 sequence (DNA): TGTGCCACCAGCAGAGCGGACAGGGCAAGCGGCTACACCTTC.

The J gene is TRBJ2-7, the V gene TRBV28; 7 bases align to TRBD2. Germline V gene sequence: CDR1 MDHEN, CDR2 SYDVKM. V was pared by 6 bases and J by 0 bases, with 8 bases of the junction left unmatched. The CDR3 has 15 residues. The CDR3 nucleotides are TGTGCCAGCAGCTCATACGGGGGGTTCTCCTACGAGCAGTACTTC. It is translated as CASSSYGGFSYEQYF.

The CDR3 spells CASRPLGGAMNTEAFF. The CDR3 nucleotides read TGTGCCAGCAGACCCCTAGGGGGGGCCATGAACACTGAAGCTTTCTTT. The chain carries TRBV14 and TRBJ1-1; perhaps TRBD1 as D (6 bases). The CDR3 contains 16 residues. V shed 6 bases and J shed 0 bases, with 17 bases lying between them. Per germline, CDR1 SGHDN and CDR2 FVKESK.

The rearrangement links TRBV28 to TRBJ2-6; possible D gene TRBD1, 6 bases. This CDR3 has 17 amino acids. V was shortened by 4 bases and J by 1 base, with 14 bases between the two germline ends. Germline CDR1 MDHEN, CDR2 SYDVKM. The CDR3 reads CASSSDRFLSGANVLTF. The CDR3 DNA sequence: TGTGCCAGCAGTTCGGACAGATTTTTATCTGGGGCCAACGTCCTGACTTTC.